These 29 T cell receptor beta chains share one sample of origin, sequenced in a study of T cell responses to AZD1222 COVID-19 vaccine. The repertoire was sequenced with immunoSEQ multiplex PCR; TCRdb's copy has only in-frame clones and lacks some. This table holds around 200,000 clones, 94% found once. The specimen was peripheral blood, collected 28 days after the second AZD1222 dose. Receptors were obtained from an adult who received the AZD1222 COVID-19 vaccine.

DNA for the CDR3: TGTGCCAGCAGCTTAACTAAACAGGGGGCGCGAGGCTACACCTTC. Translation gives CASSLTKQGARGYTF. The rearrangement links TRBV7-2 to TRBJ1-2; 9 bases line up with TRBD1. The CDR3 length is 15 residues. The trim removed 2 bases at V and 8 bases at J, leaving 9 bases unmatched. CDR1 is SGHTA, CDR2 FQGNSA, per germline.

The V gene is TRBV6-4, the J gene TRBJ2-5; 9 bases are a match to TRBD1. Germline V gene lookup returns CDR1 MRHNA and CDR2 SNTAGT. V shed 5 bases and J 2 bases; nucleotides not matched to a gene: 3. The CDR3 is made up of 14 amino acids. Here the CDR3 reads CASSTGTGQETQYF. The CDR3 region has the DNA TGTGCCAGCAGTACCGGGACAGGGCAAGAGACCCAGTACTTC.

V usage is TRBV6-5 and J usage is TRBJ1-1, with D perhaps TRBD1 (6 bases). Germline lookup yields CDR1 MNHEY and CDR2 SVGAGI. CDR3 length: 16 amino acids. Trimming stripped 2 bases from V and 2 bases from J, with 15 bases between. CDR3 DNA: TGTGCCAGCAGTTACGGGGGCAGGGGCGTCAACACTGAAGCTTTCTTT. It specifies CASSYGGRGVNTEAFF.

This clone was seen just once. The CDR3 DNA reads as TGCGCCAGCAGCCCGGGCCAGACTCGCACAGATACGCAGTATTTT. Protein: CASSPGQTRTDTQYF. The rearrangement links TRBV4-3 to TRBJ2-3; the D is unclear. Germline V gene sequence: CDR1 LGHNA, CDR2 YSLEER. The V end lost 4 bases, the J end lost 1 base, and 12 bases lay between the germline ends. This CDR3 is 15 amino acids long.

The chain uses TRBV6-5 and TRBJ2-4; TRBD2 might be the D (5 bases). The CDR3 has 15 residues. V lost 10 bases and J lost 1, with 17 bases in between. Germline lookup yields CDR1 MNHEY and CDR2 SVGAGI. DNA of the CDR3: TGTGCCACCGGAAGGAAACCGGGGGCCAAAAACATTCAGTACTTC. It specifies CATGRKPGAKNIQYF.

V is TRBV30 and J is TRBJ1-4; D remains unclear. Per germline, CDR1 GTSNPN and CDR2 SVGIG (reference sequence). CDR3 size: 11 residues. Deletions cut 6 bases from V and 8 bases from J, with 10 bases between. The CDR3 DNA is TGTGCCTGCACCATTGGGGAAAAACTGTTTTTT. Protein product: CACTIGEKLFF. Full variable domain (missing parts from reference TRBV30 and TRBJ1-4): SQTIHQWPATLVQPVGSPLSLECTVEGTSNPNLYWYRQAAGRGLQLLFYSVGIGQISSEVPQNLSASRPQDRQFILSSKKLLLSDSGFYLCACTIGEKLFFGSGTQLSVL.

The chain combines TRBV24-1 with TRBJ1-5; perhaps TRBD1 as D (5 bases). The CDR3 covers 12 residues. V gave up 6 bases and J gave up 4 bases, with 6 bases separating them. Per the germline V gene, CDR1 is KGHDR and CDR2 is SFDVKD. The CDR3 reads CATSQGNQPQHF. DNA of the CDR3: TGTGCCACCAGTCAGGGTAATCAGCCCCAGCATTTT.

V usage is TRBV2 and J usage is TRBJ2-7, with a possible D match to TRBD1 (5 bases). Germline V CDR1 and CDR2: SNHLY, FYNNEI. V was cut by 3 bases and J by 2 bases, with 11 bases left in between. The CDR3 runs 14 residues. CDR3 protein: CASSDSEQAYEQYF. CDR3 DNA sequence: TGTGCCAGCAGTGATTCGGAACAGGCCTACGAGCAGTACTTC.

This clone has a handful of counts. J is TRBJ1-1 and V is TRBV6-4; weak D call: TRBD1 (5 bases). Germline loops: CDR1 MRHNA, CDR2 SNTAGT. The length of the CDR3 is 15 residues. V was pared by 0 bases and J by 0 bases, with 8 bases between. The CDR3 reads CASSDSGALNTEAFF. CDR3 in DNA: TGTGCCAGCAGTGACTCAGGGGCCCTGAACACTGAAGCTTTCTTT.

This chain's CDR3 is CASSFGASSGNTIYF. The CDR3 bases are TGTGCCAGCAGCTTCGGGGCGAGTTCTGGAAACACCATATATTTT. The V gene is TRBV7-2, the J gene TRBJ1-3, with D possibly TRBD1 on 5 matching bases. This CDR3 comprises 15 residues. The V and J ends lost 3 bases and 1 base respectively, with 10 bases between them. The germline V gene encodes CDR1 SGHTA and CDR2 FQGNSA.

The chain is built from TRBV27 and TRBJ1-2, with a tentative D call TRBD1 (5 bases). The ends were cut back, 5 bases at V and 0 bases at J, with 13 bases in the middle. Germline CDR1 and CDR2: MNHEY and SMNVEV (reference sequence). This CDR3 has 15 residues. In DNA form, the CDR3 reads TGTGCCAGCAGTATCCAGGGCCCCTCTAACTATGGCTACACCTTC. It encodes CASSIQGPSNYGYTF.

V and J are TRBV5-4 and TRBJ2-1; D perhaps matches TRBD1 (6 bases). The CDR3 covers 14 residues. The V end was cut by 0 bases, the J end by 7 bases, with 11 bases between. The V gene's germline CDR1 is SGHNT and CDR2 YYREEE (reference sequence). The DNA of the CDR3 is TGTGCCAGCAGCTTGGTTAGGGGGAAAAATGAGCAGTTCTTC. It translates to CASSLVRGKNEQFF. The full variable domain, its missing parts supplied by reference TRBV5-4 and TRBJ2-1, is ETGVTQSPTHLIKTRGQQVTLRCSSQSGHNTVSWYQQALGQGPQFIFQYYREEENGRGNFPPRFSGLQFPNYSSELNVNALELDDSALYLCASSLVRGKNEQFFGPGTRLTVL.

V is TRBV10-3 and J is TRBJ2-1; 11 bases agree with TRBD2. From germline, CDR1 is ENHRY and CDR2 SYGVKD. The CDR3 extends over 14 amino acids. V shed 6 bases, J shed 6 bases, and the junction held 4 bases outside the gene matches. The CDR3 nucleotides are TGTGCCATCAGCTACGGGACTAGCGGCAATGAGCAGTTCTTC. Amino acids: CAISYGTSGNEQFF.

The chain links TRBV28 to TRBJ1-1; tentative D call: TRBD1 (5 bases). V lost 8 bases to trimming and J lost 2 bases, with 6 bases between them. The CDR3 loop spans 11 amino acids. Germline values: CDR1 MDHEN, CDR2 SYDVKM. CDR3 DNA sequence: TGTGCCAGCGACAGCAACACTGAAGCTTTCTTT. Its translation is CASDSNTEAFF.

The DNA for the CDR3 is TGTGCCAGCAGTTTGCAGGGGGTGGATCAGCCCCAGCATTTT. It codes for CASSLQGVDQPQHF. The chain carries TRBV27 and TRBJ1-5; 7 bases agree with TRBD1. The CDR3 covers 14 residues. Trimming at V came to 3 bases and at J to 5 bases, leaving 4 bases not matched to a gene. The germline CDR1 and CDR2 sequences are MNHEY and SMNVEV (reference sequence).

The J gene is TRBJ1-3, the V gene TRBV6-6, with TRBD1 identical over 7 bases. The germline V gene encodes CDR1 MNHNY and CDR2 SVGAGI (reference sequence). This CDR3 is built from 16 residues. After removal of 4 bases from V and 4 bases from J, the junction contained 10 bases not matched to a gene. The CDR3 DNA follows: TGTGCCAGCAGTTCCTACAGGGGAGCATCGGGAAACACCATATATTTT. It is translated as CASSSYRGASGNTIYF.

The chain carries TRBV15 and TRBJ2-5; a possible D gene is TRBD2 (6 bases). Germline CDR1 reads LNHNV; CDR2 reads YYDKDF (reference sequence). The V end was cut by 4 bases, the J end by 0 bases, with 9 bases between. There are 14 residues in the CDR3. The DNA for the CDR3 is TGTGCCACCAGCACGCGGGGTTACCAAGAGACCCAGTACTTC. It encodes CATSTRGYQETQYF.

The chain employs TRBV19 and TRBJ2-1; TRBD2 agrees at 9 bases. CDR3 size: 13 residues. Germline lookup yields CDR1 LNHDA and CDR2 SQIVND (reference sequence). J was trimmed by 10 bases and V by 11 bases; bases with no gene match: 12. The CDR3 DNA reads as TGTGCCTCGGTTGGGCTAGCGGGAAAGGAGCAGTTCTTC. Translating it yields CASVGLAGKEQFF.

This chain links TRBV6-1 with TRBJ1-2; D not resolved. Trimming took 3 bases from V and 5 from J, leaving 13 bases between them. The CDR3 is 14 residues long. Germline loops: CDR1 MNHNS, CDR2 SASEGT. CDR3 in amino acids: CASSDTQGKYGYTF. CDR3 DNA: TGTGCCAGCAGTGATACGCAAGGGAAATATGGCTACACCTTC.

The chain joins TRBV25-1 to TRBJ1-2; possible D gene TRBD1, 6 bases. Germline CDR1 reads MGHDK; CDR2 reads SYGVNS. The CDR3 has 15 amino acids. V was cut by 3 bases and J by 8 bases, with 19 bases left in between. This CDR3 is CASSDPGDSLYGYTF. DNA for the CDR3: TGTGCCAGCAGTGATCCAGGGGATAGCCTTTACGGCTACACCTTC.

The V call is TRBV12-5, the J call TRBJ2-5; TRBD1 matches at 9 bases. With 3 bases clipped from V and 5 bases from J, the junction kept 7 bases outside the gene matches. This CDR3 is built from 15 residues. Per germline, CDR1 LGHNT and CDR2 FRNRAP. The DNA for the CDR3 is TGTGCTAGTGGTTTTCGGACAGGGGAGGTCGAGACCCAGTACTTC. This gives the protein CASGFRTGEVETQYF.

This clone was counted once. The rearrangement links TRBV6-5 to TRBJ1-1, with TRBD1 matching over 9 bases. Germline CDR1 reads MNHEY; CDR2 reads SVGAGI. The CDR3 is made up of 15 amino acids. The V gene end was trimmed by 0 bases and the J gene end by 3 bases; junction bases not matched to a gene: 2. The chain's CDR3 is CASSYSRTGDTEAFF. The CDR3 DNA is TGTGCCAGCAGTTACTCCCGGACAGGGGACACTGAAGCTTTCTTT.

The chain links TRBV4-1 to TRBJ1-2; D not certain. Germline V gene data show CDR1 as MGHRA and CDR2 as YSYEKL. This CDR3 has 14 amino acids. The V end was cut by 1 base, the J end by 8 bases, with 14 bases between. CDR3 sequence reads: CASSQVNSAGGYTF. The CDR3, as DNA: TGCGCCAGCAGCCAAGTTAACTCCGCGGGCGGCTACACCTTC.

The V call is TRBV19, the J call TRBJ1-2; 8 bases align to TRBD1. This CDR3 is built from 12 residues. The V and J ends lost 10 bases and 8 bases, in that order; junction bases with no gene match: 9. Germline CDR1 reads LNHDA; CDR2 reads SQIVND (reference sequence). DNA for the CDR3: TGTGCCACCCCGACAGGGGTTGGAGGCTACACCTTC. It codes for CATPTGVGGYTF.

This clone was detected many times. The chain employs TRBV7-6 and TRBJ1-6; D is perhaps TRBD1 (6 bases). Germline assignment: CDR1 SGHVS and CDR2 FNYEAQ. With 6 bases removed from V and 6 bases from J, the gap between germline ends came to 15 bases. The CDR3 sequence is 15 residues long. CDR3 in amino acids: CASSKTGSSNSPLHF. The CDR3 bases are TGTGCCAGCAGTAAAACAGGGAGTAGTAATTCACCCCTCCACTTT.

The rearrangement uses TRBV7-9 and TRBJ1-3; D unresolved. The CDR3 is 15 amino acids. Trimming pared 3 bases from V and 0 bases from J, leaving 9 bases between. Germline CDR1 is SEHNR and CDR2 is FQNEAQ (reference sequence). The DNA for the CDR3 is TGTGCCAGCAGCTTCACGCCGAGCTCTGGAAACACCATATATTTT. Its translation: CASSFTPSSGNTIYF.

This chain uses TRBV4-3 with TRBJ1-2; D is unresolved. Looked up from germline, CDR1 is LGHNA and CDR2 is YSLEER. V gave up 0 bases and J gave up 3 bases, with 14 bases separating them. The CDR3 spans 16 residues. CDR3 sequence reads: CASSQELGRSHYGYTF. CDR3 bases: TGCGCCAGCAGCCAAGAGCTCGGCAGATCGCACTATGGCTACACCTTC.

The CDR3 sequence: CASSSGDTEAFF. The CDR3, as DNA: TGTGCCAGCAGCTCCGGCGACACTGAAGCTTTCTTT. The chain carries TRBV5-6 and TRBJ1-1; D unclear. The CDR3 spans 12 residues. Germline loops: CDR1 SGHDT, CDR2 YYEEEE. The V end lost 3 bases, the J end lost 3 bases, and 6 bases lay between the germline ends.

The CDR3 nucleotides read TGTGCCAGCAGTACCGGGGCAGTTAGCTCCTACGAGCAGTACTTC. Translation gives CASSTGAVSSYEQYF. The chain links TRBV6-5 to TRBJ2-7; the D gene could be TRBD1 or TRBD2 (5 bases each). Trimming removed 5 bases at V and 0 bases at J, with 14 bases between. The CDR3 has 15 amino acids. Germline CDR1 reads MNHEY; CDR2 reads SVGAGI.